These 3 T cell receptor beta chains were sequenced from one sample in a study of cytomegalovirus exposure and HLA in healthy donors. The primer mix had 60 Vbeta and 13 Jbeta primers. Profiling relied on immunoSEQ multiplex PCR, and the TCRdb table lists in-frame clones only, not all of them. The table has about 110,000 clones, roughly 69% seen once. Material: PBMCs. The receptors originated from a woman between 65 and 79 years old in good health and CMV-seropositive.

This clone was recorded a few times. V is TRBV10-3 and J is TRBJ2-3, with D perhaps matching TRBD2 (5 bases). CDR1 is ENHRY and CDR2 is SYGVKD in the germline V gene. This CDR3 is built from 14 residues. V was clipped by 6 bases and J by 1 base, with 11 bases between them. The DNA of the CDR3 is TGTGCCATCAGGATACTAGAAGGCACAGATACGCAGTATTTT. Translation: CAIRILEGTDTQYF.

The chain combines TRBV7-2 with TRBJ1-6, with TRBD1 matching 10 bases. Looked up from germline, CDR1 is SGHTA and CDR2 is FQGNSA. CDR3 length: 16 residues. Trimming removed 5 bases from V and 5 bases from J; junction bases left unmatched: 6. The DNA for the CDR3 is TGTGCCAGCAGCCCGTCGGGACAGGGGCATAATTCACCCCTCCACTTT. Amino acid sequence: CASSPSGQGHNSPLHF.

The chain is built from TRBV15 and TRBJ2-3; TRBD2 matches at 13 bases. After removal of 3 bases from V and 4 bases from J, the junction contained 1 base not matched to a gene. This CDR3 has 15 residues. Germline values: CDR1 LNHNV, CDR2 YYDKDF (reference sequence). The CDR3 DNA follows: TGTGCCACCAGCAGGACTAGCGGGGGGTCAGATACGCAGTATTTT. Translated, it gives CATSRTSGGSDTQYF.